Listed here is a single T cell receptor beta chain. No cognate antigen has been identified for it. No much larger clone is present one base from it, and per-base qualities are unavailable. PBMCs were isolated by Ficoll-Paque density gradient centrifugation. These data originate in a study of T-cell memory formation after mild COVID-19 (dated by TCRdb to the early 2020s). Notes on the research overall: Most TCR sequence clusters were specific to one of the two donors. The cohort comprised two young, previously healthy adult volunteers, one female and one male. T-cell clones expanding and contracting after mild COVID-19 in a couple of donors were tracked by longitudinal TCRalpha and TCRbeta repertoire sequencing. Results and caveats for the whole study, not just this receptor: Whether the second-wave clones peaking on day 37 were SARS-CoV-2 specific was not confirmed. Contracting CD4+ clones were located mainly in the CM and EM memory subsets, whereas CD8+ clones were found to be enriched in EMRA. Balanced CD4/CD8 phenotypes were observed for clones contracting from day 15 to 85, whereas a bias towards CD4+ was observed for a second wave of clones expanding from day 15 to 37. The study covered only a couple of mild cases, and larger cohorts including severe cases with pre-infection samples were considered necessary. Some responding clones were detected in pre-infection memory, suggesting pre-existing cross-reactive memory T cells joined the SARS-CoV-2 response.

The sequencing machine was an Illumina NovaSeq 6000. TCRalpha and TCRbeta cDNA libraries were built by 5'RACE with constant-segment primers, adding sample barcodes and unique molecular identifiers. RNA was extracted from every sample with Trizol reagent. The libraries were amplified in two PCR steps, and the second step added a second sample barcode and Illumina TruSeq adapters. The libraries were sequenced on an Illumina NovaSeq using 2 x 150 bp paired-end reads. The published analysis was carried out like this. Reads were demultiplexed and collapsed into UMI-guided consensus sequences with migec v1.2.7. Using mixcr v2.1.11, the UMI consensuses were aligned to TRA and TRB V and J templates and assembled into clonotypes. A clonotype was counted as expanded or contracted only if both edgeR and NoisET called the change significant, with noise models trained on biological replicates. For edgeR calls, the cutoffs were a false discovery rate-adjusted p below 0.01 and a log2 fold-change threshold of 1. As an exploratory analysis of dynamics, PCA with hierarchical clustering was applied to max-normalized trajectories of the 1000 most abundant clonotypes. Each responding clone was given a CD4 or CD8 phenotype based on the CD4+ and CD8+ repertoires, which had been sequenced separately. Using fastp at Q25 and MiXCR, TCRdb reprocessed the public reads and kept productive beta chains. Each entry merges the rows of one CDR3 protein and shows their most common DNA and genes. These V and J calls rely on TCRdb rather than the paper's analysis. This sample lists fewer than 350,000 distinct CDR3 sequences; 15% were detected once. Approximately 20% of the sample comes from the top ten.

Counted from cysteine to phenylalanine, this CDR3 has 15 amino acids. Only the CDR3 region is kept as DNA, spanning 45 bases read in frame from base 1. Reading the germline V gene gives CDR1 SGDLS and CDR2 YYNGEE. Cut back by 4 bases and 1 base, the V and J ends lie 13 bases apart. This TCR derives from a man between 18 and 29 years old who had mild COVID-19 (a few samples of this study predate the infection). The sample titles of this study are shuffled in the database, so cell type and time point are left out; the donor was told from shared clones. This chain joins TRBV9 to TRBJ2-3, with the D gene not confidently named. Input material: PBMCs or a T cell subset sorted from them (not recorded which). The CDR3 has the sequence CASSPRLAGTDTQYF. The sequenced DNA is TGTGCCAGCAGCCCCAGATTGGCAGGCACAGATACGCAGTATTTT.